In its sample, the clone carrying this T cell receptor (beta chain) was seen a few times. The method was immunoSEQ multiplex PCR; TCRdb's version includes in-frame clones alone and lacks a portion of them. The table lists under 150,000 clones, about 80% of them singletons, with 10% to 14% in the top ten. The CDR3 consists of 15 residues. Per germline, CDR1 SEHNR and CDR2 FQNEAQ (reference sequence). V lost 1 base and J 0 bases, leaving 8 bases between the germline ends. This sample stems from a study of blood T cell repertoires in COVID-19. At the level of the study: The United States, Italy and Spain supplied acute and convalescent COVID-19 samples. From T cells, B-cell-depleted T cells, or PBMCs came the material, which was cDNA or gDNA.

This sequence joins TRBV7-9 and TRBJ2-3; possible D gene TRBD1, 6 bases. The specimen sequenced was peripheral blood. This TCR was sampled from a human donor in a cohort sampled during active COVID-19. CDR3 residues: CASSLDRDSTDTQYF. CDR3 nucleotides: TGTGCCAGCAGCTTAGACAGGGATAGCACAGATACGCAGTATTTT.